The 18 T cell receptor beta chains presented below share a single source sample, sequenced in a study of identical twins. TCRdb re-called the 5' RACE reads through MiXCR, storing one row per CDR3 protein. In the table there are 200,000 to 250,000 distinct CDR3 sequences, more than 9.5% of which are singletons. The same data also went into a second study, on yellow fever vaccine responses in identical twins.

Sequenced: memory (CD45RO+) T cells sorted from blood. Receptors were obtained from a woman aged 18-29 years in good health.

The V gene is TRBV10-3, the J gene TRBJ1-4; unclear D gene. There are 14 residues in the CDR3. Germline CDR1 ENHRY, CDR2 SYGVKD. Trimming removed 10 bases at V and 2 bases at J, with 14 bases between. The CDR3 DNA is TGTGCCAGCGGGCGGGGTTTCACTAATGAAAAACTGTTTTTT. Residues: CASGRGFTNEKLFF.

This clonotype was counted many times. The chain employs TRBV28 and TRBJ2-5, with D possibly being TRBD1 (7 bases). The V end was cut by 2 bases, the J end by 4 bases, with 8 bases between. The CDR3 has 13 amino acids. Looked up from germline, CDR1 is MDHEN and CDR2 is SYDVKM. CDR3 DNA sequence: TGTGCCAGCAGTTTACAGGGGGGAGAGACCCAGTACTTC. It is translated as CASSLQGGETQYF.

The chain combines TRBV28 with TRBJ2-5, with D possibly being TRBD2 (6 bases). Looked up from germline, CDR1 is MDHEN and CDR2 is SYDVKM. The CDR3 contains 13 residues. Trimming took 5 bases from V and 7 from J, leaving 14 bases between them. The CDR3 region is CASSPRVEGTQYF. CDR3 coding DNA: TGTGCCAGCAGTCCTCGGGTGGAGGGGACCCAGTACTTC.

This chain links TRBV7-8 with TRBJ2-5, with TRBD1 identical over 12 bases. This CDR3 is 16 amino acids long. Germline V CDR1 and CDR2: SGHVS, FQNEAQ. The ends lost 5 bases at V and 5 bases at J; junction bases unmatched: 9. In nucleotides, the CDR3 is TGTGCCAGCAGCCTTAAGGGACAGGGGGCCTGGGAGACCCAGTACTTC. This codes for CASSLKGQGAWETQYF.

This chain links TRBV28 with TRBJ2-1; TRBD1 agrees at 7 bases. CDR1 and CDR2 from the germline V gene are MDHEN and SYDVKM. Germline trimming cut 7 bases from V and 2 bases from J; bases unmatched to any gene: 8. The CDR3 length is 15 residues. CDR3 loop: CASMPTGTAYNEQFF. As DNA, the CDR3 is TGTGCCAGCATGCCAACCGGGACAGCCTACAATGAGCAGTTCTTC.

This clonotype has a count of ten or more. For the CDR3, the DNA is TGCGCCAGCAGCTTGGGGCCGGGACCCCTCTCCTACAATGAGCAGTTCTTC. Its translation: CASSLGPGPLSYNEQFF. The V call is TRBV5-1, the J call TRBJ2-1; D tentatively reads TRBD1 or TRBD2 (5 bases each). Trimming took off 0 bases at V and 0 bases at J, with 13 bases between the two ends. The CDR3 is made up of 17 amino acids. Germline lookup yields CDR1 SGHRS and CDR2 YFSETQ.

This clonotype was picked up many times. V and J are TRBV12-3 or TRBV12-4 and TRBJ2-5; D possibly corresponds to TRBD1 (6 bases). Trimming took 6 bases from V and 5 from J, leaving 10 bases between them. This CDR3 contains 12 residues. DNA for the CDR3: TGTGCCAGCAGCACAGGGTCGGAGACCCAGTACTTC. This sequence encodes CASSTGSETQYF.

The genes are TRBV2 and TRBJ2-2; possible D gene TRBD2, 6 bases. Germline V gives CDR1 SNHLY, CDR2 FYNNEI. Deletions cut 4 bases from V and 6 bases from J, with 12 bases between. The CDR3 runs to 14 residues. CDR3 protein: CASSGREISGELFF. In nucleotides, the CDR3 is TGTGCCAGCAGTGGTCGGGAGATATCCGGGGAGCTGTTTTTT.

The chain combines TRBV10-3 with TRBJ1-1; 9 positions agree with TRBD1. V lost 5 bases and J lost 3; bases outside the gene matches: 10. This CDR3 has 16 residues. CDR1 ENHRY and CDR2 SYGVKD come from the germline V gene. The CDR3 is CAISLSYRGLDTEAFF. CDR3 in DNA: TGTGCCATCAGTCTCTCTTACAGGGGGCTAGACACTGAAGCTTTCTTT.

The rearrangement joins TRBV6-1 to TRBJ2-7; 7 bases map to TRBD2. The CDR3 runs to 13 residues. V lost 8 bases to trimming and J lost 2 bases; unmatched junction nucleotides: 6. CDR1 is MNHNS and CDR2 is SASEGT in the germline V gene. CDR3 sequence: CASRGGTTYEQYF. Written as DNA, the CDR3 is TGTGCCAGCCGGGGAGGGACCACCTACGAGCAGTACTTC.

This clonotype occurred a few times. The chain joins TRBV5-1 to TRBJ2-3; D gene unclear. CDR1 SGHRS and CDR2 YFSETQ come from the germline V gene. This CDR3 is built from 15 residues. Trimming removed 1 base at V and 6 bases at J, with 15 bases between. Here the CDR3 DNA reads TGCGCCAGCAGCTTGATCGCCAGGCCTGGGGATACGCAGTATTTT. The encoded protein is CASSLIARPGDTQYF. The whole variable domain, remainder taken from reference TRBV5-1 and TRBJ2-3, is KAGVTQTPRYLIKTRGQQVTLSCSPISGHRSVSWYQQTPGQGLQFLFEYFSETQRNKGNFPGRFSGRQFSNSRSEMNVSTLELGDSALYLCASSLIARPGDTQYFGPGTRLTVL.

In this sample, this clonotype turned up a few times. CDR3 in amino acids: CASSRGTGGNPEAFF. The DNA for the CDR3 is TGTGCCAGCAGTCGGGGGACAGGTGGAAACCCTGAAGCTTTCTTT. This sequence joins TRBV6-1 and TRBJ1-1; TRBD1 agrees at 8 bases. Per the germline V gene, CDR1 is MNHNS and CDR2 is SASEGT. Losses at the gene ends were 5 bases for V and 6 bases for J; bases not matched to a gene: 11. The length of the CDR3 is 15 residues.

This clonotype was found many times. This chain connects TRBV12-5 to TRBJ1-1, with D possibly being TRBD1 (6 bases). Germline V gene sequence: CDR1 LGHNT, CDR2 FRNRAP. Trimming took 7 bases from V and 8 from J, leaving 14 bases between them. The CDR3 spans 12 residues. The CDR3 protein is CASALDSPEAFF. The CDR3 DNA follows: TGTGCTAGTGCCTTGGACAGCCCAGAAGCTTTCTTT.

The chain uses TRBV19 and TRBJ2-7; 8 nucleotides match TRBD2. The germline V gene encodes CDR1 LNHDA and CDR2 SQIVND (reference sequence). After removal of 2 bases from V and 2 bases from J, the junction contained 2 bases not matched to a gene. This CDR3 spans 14 amino acids. The CDR3 DNA follows: TGTGCCAGTAGTATAATAGCGGGACCCTACGAGCAGTACTTC. Translation gives CASSIIAGPYEQYF.

The table lists this clonotype with many counts. The chain carries TRBV9 and TRBJ1-6; 9 bases map to TRBD1. The CDR3 runs 15 residues. Germline V gene sequence: CDR1 SGDLS, CDR2 YYNGEE. The junction had 7 bases not matched to a gene; V was cut back by 3 bases and J by 9 bases. The CDR3 sequence: CASSGAGQGTSPLHF. The DNA of the CDR3 is TGTGCCAGCAGCGGAGCGGGACAGGGTACTTCACCCCTCCACTTT. Filled out from reference TRBV9 and TRBJ1-6, the complete variable domain reads DSGVTQTPKHLITATGQRVTLRCSPRSGDLSVYWYQQSLDQGLQFLIQYYNGEERAKGNILERFSAQQFPDLHSELNLSSLELGDSALYFCASSGAGQGTSPLHFGNGTRLTVT.

The chain joins TRBV7-2 to TRBJ2-1; D assignment may be TRBD1 or TRBD2 (5 bases each). Trimming cost V 5 bases and J 4 bases, with 15 bases left between them. CDR1 SGHTA and CDR2 FQGNSA come from the germline V gene. The CDR3 runs 15 residues. The chain's CDR3 is CASSPGGTEYNEQFF. The CDR3, as DNA: TGTGCCAGCAGCCCTGGGGGTACTGAGTACAATGAGCAGTTCTTC.

V and J are TRBV25-1 and TRBJ2-3, with D unresolved. This CDR3 is built from 13 residues. Trimming removed 3 bases at V and 2 bases at J, with 6 bases between. CDR1 MGHDK and CDR2 SYGVNS come from the germline V gene. For the CDR3, the DNA is TGTGCCAGCAGTGACCCCTACACAGATACGCAGTATTTT. Its protein is CASSDPYTDTQYF.

This clonotype occurred many times. J is TRBJ2-2 and V is TRBV28; 7 nucleotides align to TRBD1. The trim removed 8 bases at V and 2 bases at J, leaving 2 bases unmatched. CDR1 and CDR2 from the germline V gene are MDHEN and SYDVKM. The CDR3 is 13 amino acids. The CDR3 protein is CASDRVNTGELFF. For the CDR3, the DNA is TGTGCCAGCGACAGGGTCAACACCGGGGAGCTGTTTTTT. The full variable domain, completed using reference TRBV28 and TRBJ2-2, is DVKVTQSSRYLVKRTGEKVFLECVQDMDHENMFWYRQDPGLGLRLIYFSYDVKMKEKGDIPEGYSVSREKKERFSLILESASTNQTSMYLCASDRVNTGELFFGEGSRLTVL.